These 32 T cell receptor beta chains were sequenced from one sample in a study of T cell repertoires in cytomegalovirus infection. No antigens are known for them. TCRdb itself ran the reads through MiXCR, one entry per CDR3 protein. The table shows 90,000 to 120,000 distinct CDR3 sequences, with less than 55% occurring only once. Sequencing was performed on CD8+ T cells from cultured PBMCs, taken from culture after CMV antigen stimulation. These receptors originate from a human donor in good health (CMV status not recorded). Some clones in this sample may be carry-over from other donors' samples.

In this sample, this clonotype turned up a few times. V is TRBV7-6 and J is TRBJ2-5, with 11 bases matching TRBD2. V gave up 10 bases and J gave up 5 bases; unmatched junction bases: 9. The CDR3 runs to 14 residues. The germline gives CDR1 SGHVS, CDR2 FNYEAQ. The CDR3 DNA is TGTGCCATCACGACTAGCGGGGCTGGCGAGACCCAGTACTTC. Its translation is CAITTSGAGETQYF.

The J gene is TRBJ1-2, the V gene TRBV27; 10 bases map to TRBD1. With V trimmed by 6 bases and J by 8 bases, 6 bases remained unmatched. The germline V gene has CDR1 MNHEY and CDR2 SMNVEV (reference sequence). This CDR3 is 13 amino acids long. The CDR3 loop is CASSPGTGDGYTF. CDR3 nucleotides: TGTGCCAGCAGCCCCGGGACAGGGGACGGCTACACCTTC.

This chain connects TRBV6-8 to TRBJ2-3, with 9 bases fitting TRBD2. Germline values: CDR1 MNHGY, CDR2 SAAAGT. CDR3 length: 17 residues. The trim removed 7 bases at V and 0 bases at J, leaving 11 bases unmatched. CDR3 residues: CASKIQASGVSTDTQYF. CDR3 nucleotides: TGTGCCAGCAAGATCCAGGCTAGCGGGGTGAGCACAGATACGCAGTATTTT.

The gene calls are TRBV20-1 and TRBJ1-1; 7 nucleotides align to TRBD1. Germline V lookup: CDR1 DFQATT, CDR2 SNEGSKA (reference sequence). This CDR3 spans 16 amino acids. V dropped 5 bases and J dropped 4; count of bases not matched to a gene: 16. CDR3 in amino acids: CSAPLRQGLQSTEAFF. DNA of the CDR3: TGCAGTGCTCCCCTAAGACAGGGTCTTCAGAGCACTGAAGCTTTCTTT.

This clonotype was found a few times. This chain links TRBV28 with TRBJ2-7; the D gene is possibly TRBD1 (5 bases). The CDR3 is 12 residues long. V was cut by 8 bases and J by 3 bases, with 11 bases left in between. From germline, CDR1 is MDHEN and CDR2 SYDVKM. The CDR3 DNA sequence: TGTGCCAGCTCACAGGTGAACTACGAGCAGTACTTC. Residues: CASSQVNYEQYF.

The CDR3 spells CASSAGGAFTEAFF. The CDR3 DNA follows: TGTGCCAGCTCGGCGGGGGGCGCGTTCACTGAAGCTTTCTTT. The genes are TRBV7-6 and TRBJ1-1; D is perhaps TRBD1 (6 bases). Per germline, CDR1 SGHVS and CDR2 FNYEAQ. Trimming pared 8 bases from V and 4 bases from J, leaving 17 bases between. The CDR3 is made up of 14 amino acids.

There are a few counts of this clonotype. This chain uses TRBV12-3 or TRBV12-4 with TRBJ2-2; TRBD2 agrees at 7 bases. The V segment lost 5 bases and the J segment 3 bases; nucleotides outside the gene matches: 6. The CDR3 runs 15 residues. The CDR3 reads CASSPEAGDTGELFF. CDR3 coding DNA: TGTGCCAGCAGTCCCGAGGCGGGGGACACCGGGGAGCTGTTTTTT.

The chain uses TRBV12-3 or TRBV12-4 and TRBJ2-2, with D perhaps being TRBD1 or TRBD2 (5 bases each). This CDR3 comprises 14 residues. V dropped 5 bases and J dropped 4 bases, with 11 bases sitting between them. DNA for the CDR3: TGTGCCAGCAGTCACGGGGCGTCCACCGGGGAGCTGTTTTTT. Amino acid sequence: CASSHGASTGELFF.

The V and J genes are TRBV6-5 and TRBJ2-3; D unclear. Trimming shortened V by 0 bases and J by 0 bases, and 10 bases separated the two germline ends. CDR3 length equals 16 residues. Germline V CDR1 and CDR2: MNHEY, SVGAGI. CDR3 DNA sequence: TGTGCCAGCAGTTACTCGAAGGGTTGGAGCACAGATACGCAGTATTTT. Protein product: CASSYSKGWSTDTQYF.

This clonotype was counted a single time. The V gene is TRBV19, the J gene TRBJ1-1; no reliable D call. The V end lost 3 bases, the J end lost 5 bases, and 13 bases lay between the germline ends. Germline CDR1 and CDR2: LNHDA and SQIVND (reference sequence). The CDR3 totals 14 residues. CDR3 nucleotide sequence: TGTGCCAGTAGTATGGGCCGGGGTATTACTGAAGCTTTCTTT. Protein product: CASSMGRGITEAFF.

A few counts support this clonotype. The gene calls are TRBV7-2 and TRBJ2-7; D is ambiguous. The CDR3 has 16 residues. V was pared by 4 bases and J by 1 base, with 17 bases between. The V gene's germline CDR1 is SGHTA and CDR2 FQGNSA. CDR3 amino acids: CASSSPLLTNSYEQYF. The DNA of the CDR3 is TGTGCCAGCAGCTCCCCGTTACTCACTAATTCCTACGAGCAGTACTTC.

The gene calls are TRBV2 and TRBJ2-5, with D maybe TRBD2 (6 bases). CDR1 is SNHLY and CDR2 is FYNNEI in the germline V gene. There are 13 residues in the CDR3. V was pared by 6 bases and J by 5 bases, with 13 bases between. For the CDR3, the DNA is TGTGCCAGCAGAATGGGACTCGGGGAGACCCAGTACTTC. Residues: CASRMGLGETQYF.

DNA for the CDR3: TGTGCCAGCAGTCCGCTAGGTGGGAGCAATCAGCCCCAGCATTTT. The encoded protein is CASSPLGGSNQPQHF. This chain uses TRBV27 with TRBJ1-5; D is uncertain. CDR3 length equals 15 residues. Between the trimmed V and J ends, which lost 5 bases and 1 base, there was a span of 12 bases. Germline CDR1 and CDR2: MNHEY and SMNVEV (reference sequence).

This clonotype was seen only a few times. The chain recombines TRBV2 with TRBJ2-7, with 10 nucleotides matching TRBD1. Germline CDR1 and CDR2: SNHLY and FYNNEI. After removal of 2 bases from V and 2 bases from J, the junction contained 3 bases not matched to a gene. The CDR3 runs to 15 residues. In DNA, the CDR3 is TGTGCCAGCAGTGAATTCGGGACAGGGGCCTACGAGCAGTACTTC. Protein: CASSEFGTGAYEQYF.

The sample holds one count of this clonotype. V is TRBV10-3 and J is TRBJ2-1; TRBD1 agrees at 7 bases. V shed 10 bases, J shed 8 bases, and the junction held 11 bases outside the gene matches. Germline assignment: CDR1 ENHRY and CDR2 SYGVKD. This CDR3 comprises 13 residues. CDR3 region: CATIRQGIDEQFF. CDR3 bases: TGTGCCACTATTCGACAGGGCATCGATGAGCAGTTCTTC.

The chain recombines TRBV27 with TRBJ1-4; D possibly corresponds to TRBD1 (6 bases). V lost 0 bases and J lost 8, with 13 bases in between. Germline V CDR1 and CDR2: MNHEY, SMNVEV (reference sequence). This CDR3 has 15 residues. CDR3 in DNA: TGTGCCAGCAGTTTATCGGGGGGCGGCTCCGAAAAACTGTTTTTT. This gives the protein CASSLSGGGSEKLFF.

Note on this clonotype: A clone one base away is much larger, so this may be a read error. The chain joins TRBV19 to TRBJ1-1; D possibly corresponds to TRBD1 (6 bases). The CDR3 totals 13 residues. CDR1 and CDR2 (germline): LNHDA, SQIVND (reference sequence). Here the CDR3 DNA reads TGTGACAGTGGGTCGGACAGCCCCTCGGGAGCTTTCTTT. Protein product: CDSGSDSPSGAFF.

This chain links TRBV2 with TRBJ2-1; D not certain. The CDR3 runs to 17 residues. Germline V gene sequence: CDR1 SNHLY, CDR2 FYNNEI. Trimming pared 4 bases from V and 7 bases from J, leaving 23 bases between. The CDR3 bases are TGTGCCAGCAGTGGAATTCCGGCCTCCACTGTCGAGAATGAGCAGTTCTTC. Its translation: CASSGIPASTVENEQFF.

The gene calls are TRBV2 and TRBJ2-7; the match to TRBD1 covers 8 bases. The CDR3 runs 14 residues. CDR1 is SNHLY and CDR2 is FYNNEI in the germline V gene. The V and J ends lost 3 bases and 3 bases, in that order; junction bases with no gene match: 4. CDR3 nucleotides: TGTGCCAGCAGTGAGGGGGACAGGATCTACGAGCAGTACTTC. Protein sequence: CASSEGDRIYEQYF.

The V gene is TRBV7-3, the J gene TRBJ1-4; unclear D gene. The germline V gene encodes CDR1 SGHTA and CDR2 FQGTGA. Trimming took 5 bases from V and 11 from J, leaving 12 bases between them. The CDR3 totals 12 residues. CDR3 in amino acids: CASSPEVEKLFF. The DNA for the CDR3 is TGTGCCAGCAGCCCCGAGGTGGAGAAACTGTTTTTT.

This clonotype was recorded a few times. The chain is built from TRBV7-2 and TRBJ2-7, with D unclear. With 3 bases removed from V and 2 bases from J, the gap between germline ends came to 11 bases. CDR1 SGHTA and CDR2 FQGNSA come from the germline V gene. The CDR3 length is 14 residues. The CDR3 loop reads CASSFGLGTYEQYF. CDR3 nucleotides: TGTGCCAGCAGCTTTGGGCTAGGGACCTACGAGCAGTACTTC.

This clonotype has only one observation. CDR3 protein: CASNVSGGAGYNEQFF. The CDR3, as DNA: TGTGCCAGCAACGTTTCCGGGGGGGCGGGTTACAATGAGCAGTTCTTC. The genes are TRBV7-9 and TRBJ2-1, with TRBD2 matching 8 bases. The CDR3 spans 16 residues. V dropped 7 bases and J dropped 4; count of bases not matched to a gene: 12. Germline values: CDR1 SEHNR, CDR2 FQNEAQ (reference sequence). The full variable domain, with the rest looked up from reference TRBV7-9 and TRBJ2-1, is DTGVSQNPRHKITKRGQNVTFRCDPISEHNRLYWYRQTLGQGPEFLTYFQNEAQLEKSRLLSDRFSAERPKGSFSTLEIQRTEQGDSAMYLCASNVSGGAGYNEQFFGPGTRLTVL.

The V and J genes are TRBV24-1 and TRBJ2-1; 7 bases are a match to TRBD1. The CDR3 is 13 amino acids. Germline trimming cut 10 bases from V and 4 bases from J; bases unmatched to any gene: 6. Germline loops: CDR1 KGHDR, CDR2 SFDVKD. As DNA, the CDR3 is TGTGCCACTACGACAGGGATTTACAATGAGCAGTTCTTC. As protein: CATTTGIYNEQFF.

The genes are TRBV15 and TRBJ2-3; the match to TRBD1 covers 8 bases. CDR1 and CDR2 (germline): LNHNV, YYDKDF (reference sequence). The CDR3 consists of 17 residues. Trimming removed 4 bases from V and 4 bases from J; junction bases left unmatched: 13. CDR3 amino acids: CATSTITGGRSADTQYF. The CDR3, as DNA: TGTGCCACCAGCACCATAACAGGGGGTCGTAGCGCAGATACGCAGTATTTT. Looking up the rest from reference TRBV15 and TRBJ2-3 gives the full variable domain: DAMVIQNPRYQVTQFGKPVTLSCSQTLNHNVMYWYQQKSSQAPKLLFHYYDKDFNNEADTPDNFQSRRPNTSFCFLDIRSPGLGDTAMYLCATSTITGGRSADTQYFGPGTRLTVL.

J is TRBJ1-2 and V is TRBV11-2; tentative D call: TRBD1 (6 bases). This CDR3 contains 18 residues. V lost 2 bases to trimming and J lost 4 bases, with 23 bases between them. Germline V CDR1 and CDR2: SGHAT, FQNNGV. CDR3 sequence: CASSLHADGGALGYGYTF. As DNA, the CDR3 is TGTGCCAGCAGCTTACACGCCGATGGGGGCGCATTAGGCTATGGCTACACCTTC.

Here the CDR3 reads CAISQDPIDTQYF. In nucleotides, the CDR3 is TGTGCCATCAGCCAGGACCCTATTGATACGCAGTATTTT. The gene calls are TRBV10-3 and TRBJ2-3; no definite D call. Germline CDR1 and CDR2: ENHRY and SYGVKD. V was pared by 6 bases and J by 6 bases, with 13 bases between. The CDR3 length is 13 residues.

The chain links TRBV19 to TRBJ2-1; tentative D call: TRBD1 (7 bases). V gave up 4 bases and J gave up 2 bases, with 24 bases separating them. CDR3 length equals 19 residues. Germline V lookup: CDR1 LNHDA, CDR2 SQIVND (reference sequence). The CDR3 loop is CASSKEGQWSGVPYNEQFF. CDR3 coding DNA: TGTGCCAGTAGTAAGGAGGGACAGTGGAGCGGAGTACCCTACAATGAGCAGTTCTTC.

This chain joins TRBV27 and TRBJ2-7; 8 bases are a match to TRBD1. CDR1 and CDR2 from the germline V gene are MNHEY and SMNVEV (reference sequence). V lost 6 bases and J lost 0; bases outside the gene matches: 4. This CDR3 has 14 amino acids. The CDR3 sequence: CASSTDRDSYEQYF. The DNA of the CDR3 is TGTGCCAGCAGCACGGACAGGGACTCCTACGAGCAGTACTTC.

The rearrangement joins TRBV4-1 to TRBJ1-2; possibly TRBD1 for D (5 bases). From germline, CDR1 is MGHRA and CDR2 YSYEKL. The CDR3 covers 13 residues. Trimming removed 2 bases from V and 4 bases from J, with 8 bases in between. CDR3 region: CASSQSGTYGYTF. CDR3 sequence (DNA): TGCGCCAGCAGCCAATCCGGGACCTATGGCTACACCTTC.

The chain employs TRBV7-4 and TRBJ1-1; D might be TRBD1 (5 bases). V lost 2 bases, J lost 0 bases, and 7 bases lay in between. Germline V gene lookup returns CDR1 SGHVT and CDR2 SQSDAQ. This CDR3 has 14 residues. The CDR3 region has the DNA TGTGCCAGCAGCTTAAAAGGGGTGAACACTGAAGCTTTCTTT. This codes for CASSLKGVNTEAFF. Full variable domain (missing parts from reference TRBV7-4 and TRBJ1-1): GAGVSQSPRYKVAKRGRDVALRCDSISGHVTLYWYRQTLGQGSEVLTYSQSDAQRDKSGRPSGRFSAERPERSVSTLKIQRTEQGDSAVYLCASSLKGVNTEAFFGQGTRLTVV.

The chain carries TRBV7-2 and TRBJ1-5; TRBD1 matches at 7 bases. The V segment lost 5 bases and the J segment 5 bases; nucleotides outside the gene matches: 9. Germline V gene data show CDR1 as SGHTA and CDR2 as FQGNSA. The CDR3 extends over 15 amino acids. CDR3 bases: TGTGCCAGCAGCGCAGGGACAGTGATTTATCAGCCCCAGCATTTT. Its protein product is CASSAGTVIYQPQHF.

A few counts support this clonotype. The CDR3 coding sequence is TGTGCTAGTGGATATTATGGAGCCGAGCAGTACTTC. It codes for CASGYYGAEQYF. The chain carries TRBV12-5 and TRBJ2-7; D gene ambiguous. Germline CDR1 is LGHNT and CDR2 is FRNRAP. The CDR3 runs to 12 residues. The ends were cut back, 6 bases at V and 6 bases at J, with 12 bases in the middle.